Listed below are T cell receptor beta chains from one sample, sequenced in a study of blood T cell repertoires in COVID-19. The method was immunoSEQ multiplex PCR; TCRdb's version includes in-frame clones alone and lacks a portion of them. The sample shows approximately 530,000 clones, about 88% of them seen only once. Input material: peripheral blood. Receptors were obtained from a woman aged 45-59 years with COVID-19, enrolled during active disease. The CDR3 runs from the conserved cysteine through the conserved F or W. Fields, in order: CDR3 length, J gene, clone size, D gene, V gene, CDR3 protein, CDR3 DNA. D genes are given only for firm matches. Some rows have no size entry. The others give once, few or many, or a class for an expanded clone.

CDR3 length: 16
J gene: TRBJ2-6
clone size: once
D gene: .
V gene: TRBV7-9
CDR3 protein: CASSPLGQPGANVLTF
CDR3 DNA: TGTGCCAGCAGCCCCTTAGGACAGCCCGGGGCCAACGTCCTGACTTTC

CDR3 length: 15
J gene: TRBJ1-2
clone size: once
D gene: TRBD1
V gene: TRBV5-1
CDR3 protein: CASSLAQGANYGYTF
CDR3 DNA: TGCGCCAGCAGCTTGGCACAGGGGGCAAACTATGGCTACACCTTC

CDR3 length: 15
J gene: TRBJ2-5
clone size: .
D gene: TRBD1
V gene: TRBV4-2
CDR3 protein: CASSQGDRDQETQYF
CDR3 DNA: TGTGCCAGCAGCCAAGGGGACAGGGATCAAGAGACCCAGTACTTC

CDR3 length: 14
J gene: TRBJ2-3
clone size: .
D gene: .
V gene: TRBV9
CDR3 protein: CASSVRGSTDTQYF
CDR3 DNA: TGTGCCAGCAGCGTAAGGGGAAGCACAGATACGCAGTATTTT

CDR3 length: 15
J gene: TRBJ1-1
clone size: .
D gene: .
V gene: TRBV6-5
CDR3 protein: CASSYTGLMNTEAFF
CDR3 DNA: TGTGCCAGCAGTTACACGGGACTTATGAACACTGAAGCTTTCTTT

CDR3 length: 15
J gene: TRBJ1-6
clone size: .
D gene: .
V gene: TRBV3-1/TRBV3-2
CDR3 protein: CASSQRLGSNSPLHF
CDR3 DNA: TGTGCCAGCAGCCAGAGATTAGGGAGCAATTCACCCCTCCACTTT

CDR3 length: 14
J gene: TRBJ2-1
clone size: .
D gene: TRBD1
V gene: TRBV9
CDR3 protein: CASTAGTAYNEQFF
CDR3 DNA: TGTGCCAGCACCGCCGGGACAGCCTATAATGAGCAGTTCTTC

CDR3 length: 14
J gene: TRBJ1-1
clone size: .
D gene: .
V gene: TRBV10-3
CDR3 protein: CAITERGDGTEAFF
CDR3 DNA: TGTGCCATCACCGAACGGGGAGACGGTACTGAAGCTTTCTTT

CDR3 length: 13
J gene: TRBJ2-3
clone size: .
D gene: .
V gene: TRBV6-5
CDR3 protein: CATHRGGADTQYF
CDR3 DNA: TGTGCCACCCACAGGGGGGGGGCAGATACGCAGTATTTT

CDR3 length: 13
J gene: TRBJ1-2
clone size: .
D gene: .
V gene: TRBV29-1
CDR3 protein: CSVERELFYGYTF
CDR3 DNA: TGCAGCGTTGAAAGAGAATTATTCTATGGCTACACCTTC

CDR3 length: 16
J gene: TRBJ2-3
clone size: .
D gene: TRBD2
V gene: TRBV7-9
CDR3 protein: CASSSGLAGGQGAQYF
CDR3 DNA: TGTGCCAGCAGCTCCGGACTAGCGGGGGGGCAAGGTGCGCAGTATTTT

CDR3 length: 13
J gene: TRBJ1-1
clone size: few
D gene: .
V gene: TRBV19
CDR3 protein: CASSPRADYEAFF
CDR3 DNA: TGTGCCAGCAGTCCCCGGGCGGACTATGAAGCTTTCTTT

CDR3 length: 14
J gene: TRBJ1-1
clone size: once
D gene: TRBD1
V gene: TRBV5-1
CDR3 protein: CASSQTGTAYEAFF
CDR3 DNA: TGCGCCAGCAGCCAGACCGGGACAGCCTATGAAGCTTTCTTT

CDR3 length: 15
J gene: TRBJ2-5
clone size: few
D gene: .
V gene: TRBV15
CDR3 protein: CATSGLGRSEETQYF
CDR3 DNA: TGTGCCACCAGTGGTCTGGGGCGGTCCGAAGAGACCCAGTACTTC

CDR3 length: 16
J gene: TRBJ2-6
clone size: .
D gene: .
V gene: TRBV7-3
CDR3 protein: CASRYPTGSGANVLTF
CDR3 DNA: TGTGCCAGCAGGTACCCAACAGGCTCTGGGGCCAACGTCCTGACTTTC

CDR3 length: 14
J gene: TRBJ1-2
clone size: .
D gene: TRBD1
V gene: TRBV7-9
CDR3 protein: CASWEAGGSDGYTF
CDR3 DNA: TGTGCCAGCTGGGAGGCAGGGGGATCGGATGGCTACACCTTC

CDR3 length: 15
J gene: TRBJ1-1
clone size: .
D gene: TRBD1
V gene: TRBV19
CDR3 protein: CASSNTGTGYTEAFF
CDR3 DNA: TGTGCCAGTAGTAATACCGGGACAGGGTACACTGAAGCTTTCTTT

CDR3 length: 14
J gene: TRBJ1-5
clone size: few
D gene: .
V gene: TRBV5-1
CDR3 protein: CASREGDHNQPQHF
CDR3 DNA: TGCGCCAGCAGGGAGGGCGATCACAATCAGCCCCAGCATTTT

CDR3 length: 13
J gene: TRBJ2-5
clone size: .
D gene: .
V gene: TRBV5-4
CDR3 protein: CASSLGLEETQYF
CDR3 DNA: TGTGCCAGCAGCTTGGGGCTTGAAGAGACCCAGTACTTC

CDR3 length: 12
J gene: TRBJ1-1
clone size: .
D gene: .
V gene: TRBV20-1
CDR3 protein: CSASKGYTEAFF
CDR3 DNA: TGCAGTGCTAGTAAGGGGTACACTGAAGCTTTCTTT

CDR3 length: 15
J gene: TRBJ2-3
clone size: .
D gene: TRBD2
V gene: TRBV9
CDR3 protein: CASSEGLAGTDTQYF
CDR3 DNA: TGTGCCAGCAGTGAGGGACTAGCCGGCACAGATACGCAGTATTTT

CDR3 length: 14
J gene: TRBJ1-5
clone size: few
D gene: .
V gene: TRBV19
CDR3 protein: CASSKVRGNQPQHF
CDR3 DNA: TGTGCCAGTAGTAAGGTCAGGGGCAATCAGCCCCAGCATTTT

CDR3 length: 15
J gene: TRBJ1-5
clone size: .
D gene: TRBD1
V gene: TRBV19
CDR3 protein: CASSIDGQGEQPQHF
CDR3 DNA: TGTGCCAGTAGTATAGATGGACAGGGAGAACAGCCCCAGCATTTT

CDR3 length: 14
J gene: TRBJ1-2
clone size: .
D gene: TRBD1
V gene: TRBV2
CDR3 protein: CASTTPGQEDGYTF
CDR3 DNA: TGTGCCAGCACCACTCCTGGACAGGAGGACGGCTACACCTTC